Below, one T cell receptor beta chain is given with its context. The data stem from a study of shared clonotypes between healthy human individuals. The CD8 memory sample joined CD45RO+ cells and CCR7-negative CD45RA+ cells. Assay used: immunoSEQ multiplex PCR; TCRdb lists only in-frame clones, some missing. The sample contains 650,000 to 700,000 clones, about 92% of which appear only once. V shed 6 bases and J shed 3 bases, with 9 bases lying between them. Germline V gene data show CDR1 as SGHKS and CDR2 as YYEKEE (reference sequence). The CDR3 covers 12 residues. The sequence derives from a man aged 18 to 29 in good health. Some clones in this sample may be carry-over from other donors' samples. The chain is built from TRBV5-5 and TRBJ1-1; no firm D call. Sequencing was carried out using memory CD8+ T cells from PBMCs. Noted subset: CD45RO+ cells pooled with CCR7-negative TemRA cells. CDR3 coding DNA: TGTGCCAGCATCCCAAGCCACACTGAAGCTTTCTTT. Residues: CASIPSHTEAFF. Using reference TRBV5-5 and TRBJ1-1 for the parts outside the CDR3, the full variable domain is DAGVTQSPTHLIKTRGQQVTLRCSPISGHKSVSWYQQVLGQGPQFIFQYYEKEERGRGNFPDRFSARQFPNYSSELNVNALLLGDSALYLCASIPSHTEAFFGQGTRLTVV.